This TCR beta chain came from a study of immune evolution from preneoplasia to lung adenocarcinoma. General study points: KRAS-mutant nodules had the highest T cell clonality. From normal lung to invasive adenocarcinoma, top clone frequencies appeared to decrease.

The CDR3 extends over 12 amino acids. Trimming left V 8 bases short and J 8 bases short, with 15 bases between. Germline V gives CDR1 MDHEN, CDR2 SYDVKM. Method: immunoSEQ multiplex PCR; TCRdb's copy keeps in-frame clones and lacks some. The table includes more than 9,000 clones, approximately 85% detected once. Remarks on this clone: Its cognate antigen is unknown.

The rearrangement uses TRBV28 and TRBJ1-2; no definite D call. The sequenced sample consisted of FFPE minimally invasive lung adenocarcinoma tissue. This sequence originates from a person in their 70s with lung adenocarcinoma. Here the CDR3 reads CASSKRVEGYTF. CDR3 in DNA: TGTGCCAGCTCCAAGAGGGTGGAAGGCTACACCTTC.